This is a list of T cell receptor beta chains from one sample in a study of CD8 T cells in Susac syndrome. TCRdb re-analysed the immunoSEQ multiplex PCR reads in MiXCR, keeping a single row per CDR3 protein. The sample holds a few hundred thousand distinct CDR3 sequences, about 95% seen once. Sequences were obtained from CD4+ T cells from PBMCs. The receptors stem from a human donor with multiple sclerosis. Each CDR3 is given without its conserved first and last residue. The order of the fields is V gene, CDR3 protein.

V: TRBV7-3
CDR3: ASAGGPQETQY

V: TRBV13
CDR3: ASSPGGERDIQY

V: TRBV29-1
CDR3: SVELGTEAF

V: TRBV19
CDR3: ASSFQGGYTEAF

V: TRBV3-1
CDR3: ASSPLAGAADTQY

V: TRBV21-1
CDR3: ASSKGGGRCWDTQY

V: TRBV12-3/TRBV12-4
CDR3: ASSWGLSSYNEQF

V: TRBV5-6
CDR3: ASSFRGQYNQPQH

V: TRBV9
CDR3: ASSVLENEQF

V: TRBV7-2
CDR3: ASSLDRGHETQY

V: TRBV21-1
CDR3: ASSPEGRDGEQY

V: TRBV15
CDR3: ATSRPTGRATDTQY

V: TRBV7-9
CDR3: ASSLPGLTNYEQY

V: TRBV2
CDR3: ASRLRDVTYEQY

V: TRBV10-3
CDR3: AITELAFGTQY

V: TRBV20-1
CDR3: SARVPPPQDTQY

V: TRBV6-2/TRBV6-3
CDR3: ASSYEGENTEAF

V: TRBV5-4
CDR3: ASRQGQGDEQF

V: TRBV20-1
CDR3: SLAREIPQY

V: TRBV2
CDR3: ASSMGRGNQPQH

V: TRBV20-1
CDR3: SARDYRGGEQY

V: TRBV29-1
CDR3: SVTLWGANTEAF

V: TRBV21-1
CDR3: ASSSAGTLNTEAF

V: TRBV20-1
CDR3: SAGYSGRAFGETQY

V: TRBV12-5
CDR3: ASGRGTDNEKLF

V: TRBV20-1
CDR3: SARDSGNSNQPQH

V: TRBV30
CDR3: AWSNTEAF

V: TRBV7-6
CDR3: ASSLTGTGNYGYT

V: TRBV28
CDR3: ASSGTSNGELF

V: TRBV7-2
CDR3: ASSFTASSYNEQF

V: TRBV6-1
CDR3: ASSERVGRTFILSYEQY

V: TRBV2
CDR3: ASSTTSGRTTDTQY

V: TRBV6-5
CDR3: ASSYFLEGLTTYNEQF

V: TRBV20-1
CDR3: SAETSGAIIEQF

V: TRBV20-1
CDR3: SAMGNTEAF

V: TRBV15
CDR3: ATSGSGSGNIQY

V: TRBV20-1
CDR3: SASPKGHIQY

V: TRBV9
CDR3: ASSVGRGTGEQY

V: TRBV29-1
CDR3: SVAPGTSGFEQF

V: TRBV29-1
CDR3: VAGPGYT

V: TRBV25-1
CDR3: ASGGYSTDTQY

V: TRBV6-5
CDR3: ASRADGTNNEQF

V: TRBV7-9
CDR3: ASSQGQTETQY

V: TRBV5-1
CDR3: ASGTGGSSYEQY

V: TRBV3-1
CDR3: ASSPQGYDYGYT

V: TRBV20-1
CDR3: SAWGSGTSRTDTQY

V: TRBV12-3/TRBV12-4
CDR3: ASSLLQGYGGYT

V: TRBV4-1
CDR3: ASSPLAPSAQPQH

V: TRBV9
CDR3: ASSVGQLSTQY

V: TRBV3-1
CDR3: ASSQSGQGNQPQH

V: TRBV20-1
CDR3: SARTSGRIGSVEQY

V: TRBV7-2
CDR3: ASSPQLAGGETQY

V: TRBV30
CDR3: AWTSGRAGGETQY